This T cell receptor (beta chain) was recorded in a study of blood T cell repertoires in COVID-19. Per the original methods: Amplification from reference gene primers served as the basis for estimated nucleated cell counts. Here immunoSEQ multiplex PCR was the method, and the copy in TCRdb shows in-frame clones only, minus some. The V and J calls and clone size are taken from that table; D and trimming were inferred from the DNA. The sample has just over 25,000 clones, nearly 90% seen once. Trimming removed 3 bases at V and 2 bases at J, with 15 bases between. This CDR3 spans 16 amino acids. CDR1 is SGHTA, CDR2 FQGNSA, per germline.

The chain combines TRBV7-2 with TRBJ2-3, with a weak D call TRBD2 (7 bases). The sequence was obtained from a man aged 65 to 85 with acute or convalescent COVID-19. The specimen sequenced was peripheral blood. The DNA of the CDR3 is TGTGCCAGCAGCTTGGGAGGGGACATCTCCACAGATACGCAGTATTTT. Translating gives CASSLGGDISTDTQYF.